The next 29 T cell receptor beta chains were all read from a single sample in a study of T-cell reconstitution after alpha-beta-depleted transplantation in children. The authors prepared the TCRbeta library with unique molecular identifiers. TCRdb reanalysed the PCR reads using MiXCR and keeps one entry per CDR3 protein. This table holds approximately 590,000 distinct CDR3 sequences, about 10% found once. The sample consisted of PBMCs from the stem cell graft donor, taken from the stem cell graft. All receptors derive from a human donor who donated a stem cell graft to a child with acute myeloid leukemia.

The chain has TRBV5-1 and TRBJ2-1, with 12 bases matching TRBD1. V lost 6 bases and J lost 8; bases outside the gene matches: 15. Germline loops: CDR1 SGHRS, CDR2 YFSETQ. The CDR3 is 17 residues long. The CDR3 reads CASTITGTGGALHEQFF. The CDR3 DNA sequence: TGCGCCAGCACCATAACGGGGACAGGGGGCGCATTGCATGAGCAGTTCTTC.

This clonotype was seen only a few times. The chain is built from TRBV6-5 and TRBJ2-7, with D perhaps matching TRBD2 (6 bases). The CDR3 has 15 amino acids. Germline values: CDR1 MNHEY, CDR2 SVGAGI. V was pared by 0 bases and J by 7 bases, with 16 bases between. CDR3 sequence: CASSYSPGLTEEQYF. DNA of the CDR3: TGTGCCAGCAGTTACTCCCCGGGACTCACTGAGGAGCAGTACTTC.

The chain links TRBV7-9 to TRBJ2-3; D unresolved. Trimming pared 1 base from V and 4 bases from J, leaving 6 bases between. This CDR3 contains 13 residues. Germline V gene lookup returns CDR1 SEHNR and CDR2 FQNEAQ (reference sequence). The CDR3 sequence: CASSLGWPDTQYF. As DNA, the CDR3 is TGTGCCAGCAGCTTAGGGTGGCCAGATACGCAGTATTTT.

The chain uses TRBV7-2 and TRBJ2-3; 7 nucleotides align to TRBD2. Germline V gives CDR1 SGHTA, CDR2 FQGNSA. This CDR3 region has 14 residues. Trimming cost V 7 bases and J 1 base; bases outside gene matches: 5. Here the CDR3 DNA reads TGTGCCAGCAAGACGGGACTACGCACAGATACGCAGTATTTT. It codes for CASKTGLRTDTQYF.

This clonotype was observed a handful of times. The chain combines TRBV7-2 with TRBJ2-1, with 11 bases matching TRBD1. Germline CDR1 SGHTA, CDR2 FQGNSA. Germline trimming cut 4 bases from V and 3 bases from J; bases unmatched to any gene: 8. The CDR3 is 17 amino acids. DNA of the CDR3: TGTGCCAGCAGCTCTTTAGTAGGGACAGGGGGCTACAATGAGCAGTTCTTC. Translated, it gives CASSSLVGTGGYNEQFF.

This clonotype has ten or more counts. The rearrangement joins TRBV12-3 or TRBV12-4 to TRBJ1-2, with D possibly matching TRBD1 (5 bases). Trimming left V 3 bases short and J 7 bases short, with 9 bases between. The CDR3 has 12 amino acids. The CDR3, as DNA: TGTGCCAGCAGTTTGGGAGGGGCTGGCTACACCTTC. Its translation is CASSLGGAGYTF.

In its sample, this clonotype was seen a few times. The chain recombines TRBV11-2 with TRBJ1-5; D uncertain. The CDR3 runs 13 residues. Germline V gene sequence: CDR1 SGHAT, CDR2 FQNNGV. V lost 2 bases and J 5 bases, leaving 7 bases between the germline ends. In nucleotides, the CDR3 is TGTGCCAGCAGCTTATGGCAGGATCAGCCCCAGCATTTT. It translates to CASSLWQDQPQHF. The full variable domain, completed using reference TRBV11-2 and TRBJ1-5, is EAGVAQSPRYKIIEKRQSVAFWCNPISGHATLYWYQQILGQGPKLLIQFQNNGVVDDSQLPKDRFSAERLKGVDSTLKIQPAKLEDSAVYLCASSLWQDQPQHFGDGTRLSIL.

This clonotype was seen a few times. The CDR3 sequence is CSVDFLGSYGYTF. In nucleotides, the CDR3 is TGCAGCGTTGATTTTTTGGGGTCCTATGGCTACACCTTC. The rearrangement links TRBV29-1 to TRBJ1-2; D call uncertain. CDR3 length: 13 amino acids. Germline-derived CDR1 and CDR2 are SQVTM and ANQGSEA. The V gene lost 3 bases and the J gene lost 4 bases, with 12 bases spanning the gap.

This clonotype was picked up many times. J is TRBJ2-4 and V is TRBV20-1; TRBD2 agrees at 8 bases. The CDR3 consists of 15 residues. The V and J ends lost 7 bases and 2 bases, in that order; junction bases with no gene match: 10. Germline V gene sequence: CDR1 DFQATT, CDR2 SNEGSKA (reference sequence). The CDR3 loop reads CSVGGLVLPKNIQYF. CDR3 sequence (DNA): TGCAGTGTCGGGGGACTAGTGCTCCCCAAAAACATTCAGTACTTC.

The rearrangement links TRBV4-3 to TRBJ2-1; either TRBD1 or TRBD2 may fit D (5 bases each). With 0 bases removed from V and 8 bases from J, the gap between germline ends came to 8 bases. CDR1 and CDR2 from the germline V gene are LGHNA and YSLEER. The CDR3 is 13 residues long. CDR3 coding DNA: TGCGCCAGCAGCCAAGATCCGGGACATGAGCAGTTCTTC. As protein: CASSQDPGHEQFF.

This clonotype has ten or more counts. V gene TRBV29-1 combines with J gene TRBJ2-1, with unresolved D. The CDR3 has 12 residues. Germline V gene sequence: CDR1 SQVTM, CDR2 ANQGSEA. Trimming cost V 4 bases and J 2 bases, with 6 bases left between them. In DNA form, the CDR3 reads TGCAGCGTTGCTCAGGCCTACAATGAGCAGTTCTTC. It translates to CSVAQAYNEQFF.

The V gene is TRBV4-2, the J gene TRBJ2-2, with 11 bases identical to TRBD2. The V gene end was trimmed by 0 bases and the J gene end by 5 bases; junction bases not matched to a gene: 8. The V gene's germline CDR1 is LGHNA and CDR2 YNFKEQ. This CDR3 region has 18 residues. CDR3 amino acids: CASSQELAGGLWTGELFF. CDR3 in DNA: TGTGCCAGCAGCCAAGAGTTAGCGGGAGGGCTCTGGACCGGGGAGCTGTTTTTT.

This clonotype has more than one count but fewer than ten. This rearrangement joins TRBV20-1 to TRBJ2-3, with a tentative D call TRBD2 (6 bases). Germline V gene lookup returns CDR1 DFQATT and CDR2 SNEGSKA (reference sequence). Between the trimmed V and J ends, which lost 2 bases and 5 bases, there was a span of 11 bases. The CDR3 has 13 amino acids. The CDR3 coding sequence is TGCAGTGCTAGAATGCTAGCGCGAGATACGCAGTATTTT. Its protein is CSARMLARDTQYF.

This clonotype was seen repeatedly, ten times or more. The J gene is TRBJ2-4, the V gene TRBV12-3 or TRBV12-4; maybe TRBD2 (6 bases). The CDR3 length is 14 residues. The V and J ends lost 3 bases and 3 bases respectively, with 9 bases between them. The CDR3 coding sequence is TGTGCCAGCAGTTTCGGGGGAGGCAAAAACATTCAGTACTTC. Translating it yields CASSFGGGKNIQYF.

V and J are TRBV18 and TRBJ2-7; maybe TRBD2 (5 bases). The length of the CDR3 is 15 residues. Germline V lookup: CDR1 KGHSH, CDR2 LQKENI. The V and J ends lost 0 bases and 2 bases respectively, with 11 bases between them. The CDR3 nucleotides read TGTGCCAGCTCACCACCGGTTAGCGCACCCTACGAGCAGTACTTC. This sequence encodes CASSPPVSAPYEQYF.

V gene TRBV4-3 combines with J gene TRBJ2-5; 11 bases agree with TRBD2. Germline values: CDR1 LGHNA, CDR2 YSLEER. J was trimmed by 5 bases and V by 6 bases; bases with no gene match: 8. The CDR3 sequence is 15 residues long. The CDR3 DNA sequence: TGCGCCAGCAGTCGCATAGCGGGAGGGCCTGAGACCCAGTACTTC. Translated: CASSRIAGGPETQYF.

The table lists this clonotype with a few counts. The J gene is TRBJ2-7, the V gene TRBV28; D not certain. Germline loops: CDR1 MDHEN, CDR2 SYDVKM. The CDR3 consists of 14 residues. V was trimmed by 1 base and J by 2 bases, leaving 9 bases between them. Here the CDR3 DNA reads TGTGCCAGCAGTTTATTTGACACCACCTACGAGCAGTACTTC. It is translated as CASSLFDTTYEQYF.

This clonotype occurred many times. The V and J genes are TRBV29-1 and TRBJ2-5; 10 bases agree with TRBD1. V trimming: 4 bases; J trimming: 4 bases; junction bases outside the gene matches: 6. Germline V lookup: CDR1 SQVTM, CDR2 ANQGSEA. This CDR3 spans 14 amino acids. In nucleotides, the CDR3 is TGCAGCGTTGGACAGGGGGCGTGGGGAGAGACCCAGTACTTC. Its protein product is CSVGQGAWGETQYF.

This clonotype was seen repeatedly, ten times or more. The chain recombines TRBV15 with TRBJ2-7, with D perhaps TRBD2 (5 bases). Germline lookup yields CDR1 LNHNV and CDR2 YYDKDF (reference sequence). CDR3 size: 14 residues. The V end was cut by 0 bases, the J end by 7 bases, with 13 bases between. In DNA, the CDR3 is TGTGCCACCAGCAGAGATCGAGGGTCAGGAGAGCAGTACTTC. Its translation is CATSRDRGSGEQYF.

This clonotype was recorded at least ten times. The chain links TRBV29-1 to TRBJ2-5, with D possibly being TRBD2 (6 bases). Germline assignment: CDR1 SQVTM and CDR2 ANQGSEA. Trimming left V 7 bases short and J 1 base short, with 16 bases between. The CDR3 has 14 residues. The CDR3 protein is CSARGRGLQETQYF. CDR3 DNA sequence: TGCAGCGCCCGGGGAAGGGGACTCCAAGAGACCCAGTACTTC. The whole variable domain, filled in from reference TRBV29-1 and TRBJ2-5, reads SAVISQKPSRDICQRGTSLTIQCQVDSQVTMMFWYRQQPGQSLTLIATANQGSEATYESGFVIDKFPISRPNLTFSTLTVSNMSPEDSSIYLCSARGRGLQETQYFGPGTRLLVL.

V gene TRBV28 combines with J gene TRBJ2-4; D may correspond to TRBD1 or TRBD2 (6 bases each). The CDR3 spans 16 residues. Germline V lookup: CDR1 MDHEN, CDR2 SYDVKM. V lost 7 bases, J lost 4 bases, and 20 bases lay in between. In DNA, the CDR3 is TGTGCCAGCAAAGCTATGGGGGGCCAAAAGAAAAACATTCAGTACTTC. The encoded protein is CASKAMGGQKKNIQYF.

This rearrangement joins TRBV28 to TRBJ1-5; the D is unclear. This CDR3 region has 14 residues. V was cut by 4 bases and J by 2 bases, with 9 bases left in between. From germline, CDR1 is MDHEN and CDR2 SYDVKM. In DNA, the CDR3 is TGTGCCAGCAGTTGGGTCAGAGGCAATCAGCCCCAGCATTTT. Its protein product is CASSWVRGNQPQHF.

This clonotype appeared many times. J is TRBJ2-7 and V is TRBV4-2; D remains unclear. The CDR3 contains 14 residues. From germline, CDR1 is LGHNA and CDR2 YNFKEQ. Trimming left V 1 base short and J 0 bases short, with 7 bases between. The CDR3 loop reads CASSQAPSSYEQYF. CDR3 in DNA: TGTGCCAGCAGCCAAGCCCCTAGCTCCTACGAGCAGTACTTC.

The chain has TRBV12-3 or TRBV12-4 and TRBJ2-3, with TRBD2 matching 7 bases. The length of the CDR3 is 12 residues. V dropped 7 bases and J dropped 7; count of bases not matched to a gene: 5. The CDR3 is CASTFGGNTQYF. The CDR3 coding sequence is TGTGCCAGCACCTTCGGGGGGAATACGCAGTATTTT.

The chain has TRBV24-1 and TRBJ1-5; D call uncertain. The length of the CDR3 is 16 residues. Germline-derived CDR1 and CDR2 are KGHDR and SFDVKD. Trimming removed 4 bases at V and 7 bases at J, with 19 bases between. The CDR3, as DNA: TGTGCCACCAGTGAGGTCCCCTTGGATGTAAGGCAGCCCCAGCATTTT. Residues: CATSEVPLDVRQPQHF.

This clonotype was seen at least ten times. The V call is TRBV9, the J call TRBJ2-1; 8 bases align to TRBD2. V was clipped by 0 bases and J by 5 bases; unmatched bases: 7. The germline CDR1 and CDR2 sequences are SGDLS and YYNGEE. The CDR3 contains 16 residues. DNA for the CDR3: TGTGCCAGCAGCGTAGACCCGAGGCGGGGGGACAATGAGCAGTTCTTC. The encoded protein is CASSVDPRRGDNEQFF. The variable domain in full, completed from reference TRBV9 and TRBJ2-1, reads DSGVTQTPKHLITATGQRVTLRCSPRSGDLSVYWYQQSLDQGLQFLIQYYNGEERAKGNILERFSAQQFPDLHSELNLSSLELGDSALYFCASSVDPRRGDNEQFFGPGTRLTVL.

At least ten counts were recorded for this clonotype. V gene TRBV10-3 combines with J gene TRBJ2-7, with 11 bases that match TRBD1. Trimming took 6 bases from V and 6 from J; bases not matched to a gene: 7. This CDR3 comprises 14 residues. Germline lookup yields CDR1 ENHRY and CDR2 SYGVKD. CDR3 protein: CAISSGTGGLEQYF. DNA of the CDR3: TGTGCCATCAGCTCCGGGACAGGGGGTCTCGAGCAGTACTTC.

This clonotype was observed a few times. The V gene is TRBV7-2, the J gene TRBJ2-1, with D unclear. Trimming shortened V by 3 bases and J by 4 bases, and 7 bases separated the two germline ends. CDR1 and CDR2 from the germline V gene are SGHTA and FQGNSA. The CDR3 loop spans 13 amino acids. For the CDR3, the DNA is TGTGCCAGCAGCTTTACGTATTACAATGAGCAGTTCTTC. Translated, it gives CASSFTYYNEQFF.

This rearrangement joins TRBV25-1 to TRBJ2-5; TRBD1 matches 9 bases. The CDR3 has 19 amino acids. The ends lost 4 bases at V and 5 bases at J; junction bases unmatched: 20. CDR1 is MGHDK, CDR2 SYGVNS, per germline. CDR3 in amino acids: CASSASPGQGDEIGETQYF. The DNA for the CDR3 is TGTGCCAGCAGTGCTTCACCGGGACAGGGTGATGAGATAGGGGAGACCCAGTACTTC. Variable domain in full (rest from reference TRBV25-1 and TRBJ2-5): EADIYQTPRYLVIGTGKKITLECSQTMGHDKMYWYQQDPGMELHLIHYSYGVNSTEKGDLSSESTVSRIRTEHFPLTLESARPSHTSQYLCASSASPGQGDEIGETQYFGPGTRLLVL.